A selection of T cell receptor beta chains follows, all from one sample in a study of shared clonotypes between healthy human individuals. Profiling relied on immunoSEQ multiplex PCR, and the TCRdb table lists in-frame clones only, not all of them. The sample shows approximately 2.5 million clones, 93% of them seen only once. The sample consisted of naive CD4+ T cells from PBMCs. These receptor sequences come from a man younger than 35 in good health. Some clones in this sample may be carry-over from other donors' samples. Each CDR3 is given with its conserved first and last residue. The D gene is left open where the match is weak. The size field is filled for only some rows; it gives once, few, many or a size class.

V	D	J	size	length	CDR3	DNA
TRBV6-5	.	TRBJ2-5	.	14	CASRGWGQEETQYF	TGTGCCAGCAGGGGGTGGGGTCAGGAAGAGACCCAGTACTTC
TRBV27	.	TRBJ2-7	.	16	CASSLGPVSGADEQYF	TGTGCCAGCAGTTTAGGGCCAGTCTCCGGGGCGGACGAGCAGTACTTC
TRBV25-1	.	TRBJ2-2	.	13	CASRGGRGGELFF	TGTGCCAGCAGAGGTGGGCGGGGCGGGGAGCTGTTTTTT
TRBV29-1	TRBD1	TRBJ1-2	.	14	CSVHLLTGGYGYTF	TGCAGCGTTCACCTCCTCACAGGGGGCTATGGCTACACCTTC
TRBV11-2	.	TRBJ1-1	few	12	CASSFRQPEAFF	TGTGCCAGCAGCTTCAGACAGCCCGAAGCTTTCTTT
TRBV5-1	.	TRBJ2-5	.	15	CASSSTVRSQETQYF	TGCGCCAGCAGCTCGACAGTCCGATCCCAAGAGACCCAGTACTTC
TRBV14	.	TRBJ1-2	.	13	CASSQARNYGYTF	TGTGCCAGCAGCCAAGCCAGAAACTATGGCTACACCTTC
TRBV28	TRBD2	TRBJ2-3	.	16	CASSLFQRGRTDTQYF	TGTGCCAGCAGTTTATTTCAGCGGGGACGCACAGATACGCAGTATTTT
TRBV14	TRBD1	TRBJ1-2	.	15	CASSPTGQGGYGYTF	TGTGCCAGCAGCCCTACCGGACAGGGTGGGTATGGCTACACCTTC
TRBV28	.	TRBJ1-1	.	13	CASSFRRNTEAFF	TGTGCCAGCAGTTTTAGACGGAACACTGAAGCTTTCTTT
TRBV18	TRBD1	TRBJ1-5	.	15	CASSPTGYSNQPQHF	TGTGCCAGCTCACCGACAGGGTATAGCAATCAGCCCCAGCATTTT
TRBV5-1	TRBD2	TRBJ2-3	.	16	CASSLGPGLAGDTQYF	TGCGCCAGCAGCTTGGGCCCGGGACTAGCGGGAGATACGCAGTATTTT
TRBV4-3	.	TRBJ1-3	.	15	CASSQGAQGSDTIYF	TGCGCCAGCAGCCAAGGGGCCCAGGGTTCAGACACCATATATTTT
TRBV6-5	.	TRBJ2-3	.	14	CASSYRDLTDTQYF	TGTGCCAGCAGTTACCGGGACCTCACAGATACGCAGTATTTT
TRBV7-3	TRBD1	TRBJ2-6	once	16	CASSSGQGVGANVLTF	TGTGCCAGCAGCTCCGGACAGGGGGTAGGGGCCAACGTCCTGACTTTC
TRBV28	.	TRBJ2-2	.	14	CASSLSYRAGELFF	TGTGCCAGCAGTTTATCCTACCGTGCCGGGGAGCTGTTTTTT
TRBV28	TRBD1	TRBJ1-1	.	12	CASSYRQGEAFF	TGTGCCAGCAGCTACCGACAGGGTGAGGCTTTCTTT
TRBV7-9	TRBD1	TRBJ2-7	.	13	CASSLVDRGEQYF	TGTGCCAGCAGCTTAGTTGACAGGGGCGAGCAGTACTTC
TRBV18	.	TRBJ1-1	.	13	CASSPAGLFEAFF	TGTGCCAGCTCACCGGCAGGGCTATTTGAAGCTTTCTTT
TRBV4-3	.	TRBJ1-6	.	13	CASSQDYNSPLHF	TGCGCCAGCAGCCAGGATTATAATTCACCCCTCCACTTT
TRBV10-3	.	TRBJ1-1	.	12	CAISEVGTEAFF	TGTGCCATCAGTGAAGTGGGCACTGAAGCTTTCTTT
TRBV28	.	TRBJ2-3	.	14	CASSFTTGLWTQYF	TGTGCCAGCAGTTTTACGACGGGCCTTTGGACGCAGTATTTT
TRBV28	.	TRBJ1-5	.	15	CASSLGGGAGQPQHF	TGTGCCAGCAGTTTAGGGGGGGGCGCCGGTCAGCCCCAGCATTTT
TRBV7-3	.	TRBJ2-5	.	16	CASSLGGDYAKRPQYF	TGTGCCAGCAGCTTGGGCGGGGATTATGCCAAGAGACCCCAGTACTTC
TRBV5-1	TRBD2	TRBJ2-5	.	16	CASSPATSGSPKTQYF	TGCGCCAGCAGCCCGGCCACTAGCGGGAGTCCAAAGACCCAGTACTTC
TRBV18	TRBD2	TRBJ2-1	.	15	CASSPPGTSYNEQFF	TGTGCCAGCTCACCTCCCGGGACTAGCTACAATGAGCAGTTCTTC
TRBV29-1	.	TRBJ2-2	.	14	CSVTPPSNTGELFF	TGCAGCGTTACCCCCCCCTCGAACACCGGGGAGCTGTTTTTT
TRBV6-9	TRBD1	TRBJ2-7	.	12	CASSYSGDRGYF	TGTGCCAGCAGTTATTCTGGGGACAGGGGTTACTTC
TRBV11-3	TRBD1	TRBJ2-1	.	15	CASSLGQGAYNEQFF	TGTGCCAGCAGCTTAGGTCAGGGGGCCTACAATGAGCAGTTCTTC
TRBV6-1	.	TRBJ2-1	once	14	CASSEGLVDNEQFF	TGTGCCAGCAGTGAAGGACTAGTGGATAATGAGCAGTTCTTC
TRBV25-1	.	TRBJ2-5	.	14	CASSDNGAQETQYF	TGTGCCAGCAGTGATAACGGGGCCCAAGAGACCCAGTACTTC
TRBV5-1	TRBD2	TRBJ2-7	.	18	CASSLGFRTSGLTYEQYF	TGCGCCAGCAGCTTAGGGTTCCGGACTAGCGGGCTAACCTACGAGCAGTACTTC
TRBV19	.	TRBJ1-1	.	18	CASSTPSGRGQGNTEAFF	TGTGCCAGTAGTACCCCATCCGGGCGGGGGCAGGGGAACACTGAAGCTTTCTTT
TRBV5-1	.	TRBJ2-1	.	15	CASVRRRDQSDEQFF	TGCGCCAGCGTTCGGCGGCGGGATCAGAGCGATGAGCAGTTCTTC
TRBV19	TRBD2	TRBJ2-2	.	17	CASSVLAGGPSTGELFF	TGTGCCAGTAGTGTTCTAGCGGGAGGGCCCAGCACCGGGGAGCTGTTTTTT
TRBV27	.	TRBJ2-1	.	14	CASSSAWEGDEQFF	TGTGCCAGCAGTTCCGCCTGGGAAGGTGATGAGCAGTTCTTC